Sequencing of this T cell receptor beta chain was carried out in a study of blood T cells in healthy people across ages. Comments on this clonotype: Its matching antigen is unknown.

This CDR3 has 13 amino acids. CDR1 and CDR2 from the germline V gene are MDHEN and SYDVKM. The V end lost 2 bases, the J end lost 11 bases, and 15 bases lay between the germline ends. Next came a second PCR, run for 7 to 11 cycles, which used a sample-barcoded 5' primer along with a J-beta primer mix. MiXCR, run by TCRdb on the 5' RACE reads, gives a single entry per CDR3 protein. There are 1 million to 1.2 million distinct CDR3 sequences in the sample; roughly two fifths occur only once, and around 12% lies in the top ten. Notes on the study in general: Per million T cells, the diversity of TCR beta decreased roughly linearly as age advanced.

The chain couples TRBV28 to TRBJ2-5; D is unresolved. Sequences were obtained from blood. The sequence was collected from a man between 18 and 35 years old in good health. The chain's CDR3 is CASSLEAVPAQYF. CDR3 DNA sequence: TGTGCCAGCAGTTTAGAGGCAGTCCCTGCTCAGTACTTC.